Given below is one T cell receptor beta chain in context. Its cognate antigen is unknown. Clones were read by immunoSEQ multiplex PCR, and TCRdb kept only the in-frame ones, dropping some. There are roughly 120,000 clones in the sample; roughly 88% occur only once, and over 8.5% lies in the top ten. The data were taken from a study of T cell responses to AZD1222 COVID-19 vaccine. Across the study: Timing groups of about 4 and about 12 weeks for second doses were pooled. Study outcomes and limitations: There were vaccine-associated CD4 TCRs across spike, dominant at 160-218 and 743-854. Only after the peak T cell response were repertoires sampled. Donors, mostly white British, included more females; clonal diversity was possibly underestimated.

The germline V gene encodes CDR1 SGHNT and CDR2 YYREEE (reference sequence). The CDR3 has 13 residues. Trimming cost V 4 bases and J 5 bases, with 11 bases left between them. This receptor was obtained from an adult in good health. The sample consisted of peripheral blood, taken on day 0 of AZD1222 vaccination. This chain connects TRBV5-4 to TRBJ2-3, with D tentatively TRBD2 (5 bases). CDR3 in amino acids: CASSTYGVDTQYF. The CDR3 region has the DNA TGTGCCAGCAGCACCTACGGGGTAGATACGCAGTATTTT.